This T cell receptor (beta chain) emerged from a study of blood T cell repertoires in COVID-19. Study at large: Collection of acute and convalescent COVID-19 samples took place in the United States, Italy and Spain. The analysed material was cDNA or gDNA that came from T cells, B-cell-depleted T cells, or PBMCs.

Authors' methods: Amplified reference gene primers provided the basis for estimating nucleated cell counts. Produced via immunoSEQ multiplex PCR; TCRdb's table is partial and in-frame only. V, J and clone size reflect that table, while D and trimming were determined from the DNA. The sample carries about 140,000 clones, 60% to 80% recorded once. Trimming removed 11 bases at V and 7 bases at J, with 15 bases between. From germline, CDR1 is MNHEY and CDR2 SVGAGI. This CDR3 region has 13 residues. The V gene is TRBV6-5, the J gene TRBJ1-6, with no clear D. The sample taken for sequencing was peripheral blood. This clonotype originated in a man between 60 and 75 years old who had recovered from COVID-19. CDR3 nucleotide sequence: TGTGCCTACAGCTTGGAAAGGAATTCACCCCTCCACTTT. The encoded protein is CAYSLERNSPLHF.